Included here is one T cell receptor beta chain sequence, with context. The antigen is unknown. This entry belongs to a study of human T cells and chemical hapten exposure. Study context: Investigators sensitized approximately 2 cm by approximately 2 cm of upper inner arm skin with 2% DPC. The study's findings and limits: Counts of expanded TCRs (at PT1) showed a positive correlation with patch test score.

Trimming left V 3 bases short and J 0 bases short, with 9 bases between. This CDR3 contains 15 residues. In the library, unique molecular identifiers were attached to individual cDNA molecules. TCRdb reprocessed the RACE reads via MiXCR and lists one record per CDR3 protein. Of about 380,000 distinct CDR3 sequences listed, about 4.8% are singletons. The time point was: patch test 1, 2 weeks after DPC sensitization. Noted treatment: therapeutic diphenylcyclopropenone sensitization with weekly scalp DPC. Prior to application of each patch test, blood was drawn. This chain links TRBV12-3 or TRBV12-4 with TRBJ1-3; no definite D call. This specimen consisted of whole blood, obtained in connection with sensitization to the hapten diphenylcyclopropenone (DPC). The clonotype comes from a woman between 45 and 65 years old with alopecia areata. Some clones in this sample may be carry-over from other donors' samples. CDR3 nucleotide sequence: TGTGCCAGCAGTTTCTGGGCGAGCTCTGGAAACACCATATATTTT. This codes for CASSFWASSGNTIYF.